The present T cell receptor (beta chain) was sequenced within a study of spatial heterogeneity in lung cancer. Study outcomes and limitations: Mutation tallies in tumors tracked expanded intratumoral alpha and beta TCR counts.

Time point given: sample taken at primary tumor resection. The CDR3 is made up of 16 amino acids. The germline CDR1 and CDR2 sequences are MDHEN and SYDVKM. TCRdb redid the calling of the 5' RACE reads with MiXCR, one entry per CDR3 protein. The sample gives about 100,000 distinct CDR3 sequences, about 4.6% of which show up once; 20% to 25% is in the top ten. This clonotype occurred a few times. Its target is not known. A read error may produce the germline difference seen at one junction end. The origin of this receptor is a male donor with early-stage non-small cell lung cancer. The chain is built from TRBV28 and TRBJ1-4; possible D gene TRBD1, 5 bases. The sequencing here drew on lung tumor tissue, taken at surgery. The DNA for the CDR3 is TGTGCCAGCACTTTAGACAGTTTTGCAACTAATGAAAAACTGTTTTTT. Translating gives CASTLDSFATNEKLFF.